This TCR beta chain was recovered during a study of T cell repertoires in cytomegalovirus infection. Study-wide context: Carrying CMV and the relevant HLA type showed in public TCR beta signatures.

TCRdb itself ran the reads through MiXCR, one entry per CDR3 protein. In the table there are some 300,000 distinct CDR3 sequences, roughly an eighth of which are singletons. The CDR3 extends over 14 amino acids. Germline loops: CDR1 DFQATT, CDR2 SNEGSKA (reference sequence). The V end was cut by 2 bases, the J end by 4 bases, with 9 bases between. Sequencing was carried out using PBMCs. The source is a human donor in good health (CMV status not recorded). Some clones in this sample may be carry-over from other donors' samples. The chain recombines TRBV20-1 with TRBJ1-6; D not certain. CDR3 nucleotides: TGCAGTGCTAGACCAGGAGTTTATAATTCACCCCTCCACTTT. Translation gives CSARPGVYNSPLHF.